The T cell receptor (beta chain) described here comes from a study of blood T cell repertoires in COVID-19. Sequencing was performed with immunoSEQ multiplex PCR; in TCRdb, only in-frame clones are kept and a portion is missing. The table lists about 130,000 clones, more than 70% of them singletons, with more than 3.5% in the top ten. This CDR3 is 15 amino acids long. Germline V lookup: CDR1 SGHAT, CDR2 FQNNGV. In its sample, this clone was seen a few times. The junction shows a germline mismatch at one end, possibly a read error. This chain joins TRBV11-2 and TRBJ2-1, with 8 nucleotides matching TRBD2. The sequencing sample was made of peripheral blood. This clonotype was sampled from a human donor in a cohort sampled during active COVID-19. This CDR3 reads CASSIESGSLNEQFF. The CDR3 nucleotides are TGTGCCAGCAGCATAGAAAGCGGGAGCCTGAATGAGCAGTTCTTC. The complete variable domain, with remaining parts taken from reference TRBV11-2 and TRBJ2-1, reads EAGVAQSPRYKIIEKRQSVAFWCNPISGHATLYWYQQILGQGPKLLIQFQNNGVVDDSQLPKDRFSAERLKGVDSTLKIQPAKLEDSAVYLCASSIESGSLNEQFFGPGTRLTVL.